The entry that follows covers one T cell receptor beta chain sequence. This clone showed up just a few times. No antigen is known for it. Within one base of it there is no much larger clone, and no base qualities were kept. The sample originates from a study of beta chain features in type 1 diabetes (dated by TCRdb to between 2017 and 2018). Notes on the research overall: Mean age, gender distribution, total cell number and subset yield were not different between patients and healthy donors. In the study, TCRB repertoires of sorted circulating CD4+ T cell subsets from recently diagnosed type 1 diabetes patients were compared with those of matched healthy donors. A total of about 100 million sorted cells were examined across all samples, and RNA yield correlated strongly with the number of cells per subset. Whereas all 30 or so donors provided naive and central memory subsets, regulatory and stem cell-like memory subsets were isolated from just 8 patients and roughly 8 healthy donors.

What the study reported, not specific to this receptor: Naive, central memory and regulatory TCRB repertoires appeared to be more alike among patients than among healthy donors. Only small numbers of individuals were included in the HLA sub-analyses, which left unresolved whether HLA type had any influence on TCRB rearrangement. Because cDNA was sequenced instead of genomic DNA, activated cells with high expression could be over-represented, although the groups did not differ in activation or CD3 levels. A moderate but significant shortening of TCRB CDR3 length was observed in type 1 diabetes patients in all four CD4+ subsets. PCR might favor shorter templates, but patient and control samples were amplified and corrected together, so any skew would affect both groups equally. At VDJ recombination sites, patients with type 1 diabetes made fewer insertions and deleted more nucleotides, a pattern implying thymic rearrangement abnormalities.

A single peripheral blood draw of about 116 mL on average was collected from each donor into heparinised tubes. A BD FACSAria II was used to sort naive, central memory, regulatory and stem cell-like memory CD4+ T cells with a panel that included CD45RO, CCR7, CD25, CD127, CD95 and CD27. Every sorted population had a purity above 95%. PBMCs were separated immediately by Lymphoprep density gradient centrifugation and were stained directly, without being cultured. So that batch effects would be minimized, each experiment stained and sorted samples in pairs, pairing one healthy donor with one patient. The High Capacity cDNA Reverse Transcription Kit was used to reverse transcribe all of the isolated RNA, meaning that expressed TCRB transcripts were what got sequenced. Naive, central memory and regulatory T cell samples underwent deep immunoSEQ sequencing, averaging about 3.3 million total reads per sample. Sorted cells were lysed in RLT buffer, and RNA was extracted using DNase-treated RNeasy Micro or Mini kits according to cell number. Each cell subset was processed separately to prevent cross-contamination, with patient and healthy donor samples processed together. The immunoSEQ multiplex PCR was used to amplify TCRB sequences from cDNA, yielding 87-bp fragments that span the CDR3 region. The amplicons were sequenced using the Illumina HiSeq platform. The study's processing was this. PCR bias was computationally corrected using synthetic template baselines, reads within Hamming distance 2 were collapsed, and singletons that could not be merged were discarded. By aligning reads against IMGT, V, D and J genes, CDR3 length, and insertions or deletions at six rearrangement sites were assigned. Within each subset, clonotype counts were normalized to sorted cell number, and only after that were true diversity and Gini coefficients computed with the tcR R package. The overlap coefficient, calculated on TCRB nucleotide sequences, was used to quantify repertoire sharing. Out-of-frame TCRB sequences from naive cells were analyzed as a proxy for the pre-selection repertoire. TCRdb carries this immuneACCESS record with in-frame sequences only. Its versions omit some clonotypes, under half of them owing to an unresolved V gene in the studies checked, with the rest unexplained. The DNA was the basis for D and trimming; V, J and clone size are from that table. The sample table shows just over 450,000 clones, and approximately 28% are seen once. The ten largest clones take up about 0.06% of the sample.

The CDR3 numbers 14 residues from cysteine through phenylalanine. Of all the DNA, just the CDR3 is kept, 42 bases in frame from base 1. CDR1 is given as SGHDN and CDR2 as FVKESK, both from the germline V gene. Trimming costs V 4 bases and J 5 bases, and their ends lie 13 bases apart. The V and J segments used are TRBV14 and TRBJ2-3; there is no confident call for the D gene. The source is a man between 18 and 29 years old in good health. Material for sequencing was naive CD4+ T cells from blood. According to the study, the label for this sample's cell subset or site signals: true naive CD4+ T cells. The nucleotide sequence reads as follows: TGTGCCAGCAGCCCGGACCCGGTGGGAGATACGCAGTATTTT. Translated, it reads CASSPDPVGDTQYF.